This TCR beta chain is from a study of T cells in Graves' hyperthyroidism and ophthalmopathy. Amplification of TCR beta CDR3 regions used RNA as the template. With the HTBI primer set, the TCR CDR3 went through a first round of RT-PCR. TCRdb independently ran MiXCR on the multiplex PCR reads; one entry per CDR3 protein. The data hold about half a million distinct CDR3 sequences, with just under 20% observed a single time. Study results and caveats: Ophthalmopathy cases were set apart from stable hyperthyroidism by a 13 V-J model. Most thyroid clonotypes expanded above 0.001 appeared in blood too.

Ophthalmopathy patients all had a Clinical Activity Score of at least 3, a NOSPECS grade of at least 4 and disease under 3 months old. This clonotype was detected only a few times. Its target is unknown. This TCR was recovered from a middle-aged man with Graves' ophthalmopathy. Sequencing used blood.

The CDR3 region is CSVDKGAGELFF. In DNA, the CDR3 is TGCAGCGTTGATAAGGGAGCCGGGGAGCTGTTTTTT. This chain links TRBV29-1 with TRBJ2-2; possible D gene TRBD2, 5 bases. The CDR3 totals 12 residues. V was shortened by 3 bases and J by 6 bases, with 8 bases between the two germline ends. Germline loops: CDR1 SQVTM, CDR2 ANQGSEA.